Presented here are 3 T cell receptor beta chains from one specimen sequenced in a study of blood T cell repertoires in COVID-19. TCRdb's table, derived via immunoSEQ multiplex PCR, lists solely in-frame clones and lacks some. Among over 200,000 clones, 80% to 85% were seen once, and the ten largest hold around 30%. Specimen: peripheral blood. Receptor source: a man aged 40-55 years with acute or convalescent COVID-19.

The rearrangement uses TRBV30 and TRBJ2-2, with unresolved D. V lost 6 bases and J 4 bases, leaving 15 bases between the germline ends. This CDR3 contains 14 residues. CDR1 and CDR2 from the germline V gene are GTSNPN and SVGIG (reference sequence). The CDR3 bases are TGTGCCTGTACCCCCTCGACTGGCACCGGGGAGCTGTTTTTT. Protein product: CACTPSTGTGELFF. Using reference TRBV30 and TRBJ2-2 for the parts outside the CDR3, the full variable domain is SQTIHQWPATLVQPVGSPLSLECTVEGTSNPNLYWYRQAAGRGLQLLFYSVGIGQISSEVPQNLSASRPQDRQFILSSKKLLLSDSGFYLCACTPSTGTGELFFGEGSRLTVL.

The sample holds one count of this clone. The chain is built from TRBV29-1 and TRBJ2-7, with D possibly TRBD2 on 5 matching bases. The CDR3 sequence is 13 residues long. V lost 0 bases, J lost 4 bases, and 10 bases lay in between. Germline CDR1 reads SQVTM; CDR2 reads ANQGSEA. The CDR3 DNA reads as TGCAGCGTTGAAGACGCTGCGGGTTACGAGCAGTACTTC. Encoded protein: CSVEDAAGYEQYF.

On this clone: The sample carries other DNA sequences with the same CDR3. The chain couples TRBV7-3 to TRBJ2-7; D is possibly TRBD2 (6 bases). The germline gives CDR1 SGHTA, CDR2 FQGTGA. The CDR3 contains 14 residues. Trimming shortened V by 3 bases and J by 0 bases, and 9 bases separated the two germline ends. The CDR3 is CASSLVGGSYEQYF. The CDR3 DNA follows: TGTGCCAGCAGCTTGGTCGGGGGCTCCTACGAGCAGTACTTC.